The 9 T cell receptor beta chains listed next were all sequenced from one sample in a study of shared clonotypes between healthy human individuals. TCRdb's copy holds only in-frame clones and misses some; the assay was immunoSEQ multiplex PCR. The sample lists over 850,000 clones, around 82% occurring once. Sequences were obtained from memory CD4+ T cells from PBMCs. Subset specified: CD45RA-negative fraction. The receptors stem from a young man in good health. Some clones in this sample may be carry-over from other donors' samples.

The chain links TRBV29-1 to TRBJ2-7, with 9 nucleotides matching TRBD2. The CDR3 has 14 residues. The V gene end was trimmed by 4 bases and the J gene end by 3 bases; junction bases not matched to a gene: 7. Per germline, CDR1 SQVTM and CDR2 ANQGSEA. The CDR3 region has the DNA TGCAGCGTTGGCCCCTTTAGCGGGAGCTACGAGCAGTACTTC. Translation: CSVGPFSGSYEQYF.

The gene calls are TRBV4-1 and TRBJ1-5; 9 bases map to TRBD1. Germline CDR1 is MGHRA and CDR2 is YSYEKL. The CDR3 has 18 amino acids. The junction had 13 bases not matched to a gene; V was cut back by 4 bases and J by 3 bases. The DNA for the CDR3 is TGCGCCAGCAGCCTAGGATTGTTGACAGGGGGATCCAATCAGCCCCAGCATTTT. Amino acid sequence: CASSLGLLTGGSNQPQHF.

The chain is built from TRBV18 and TRBJ2-3; TRBD2 matches at 12 bases. CDR1 is KGHSH, CDR2 LQKENI, per germline. The J segment lost 0 bases and the V segment lost 6 bases, leaving 4 bases of the junction unmatched. This CDR3 has 16 amino acids. The chain's CDR3 is CASSSGLAGSTDTQYF. The CDR3 coding sequence is TGTGCCAGCTCCTCGGGACTAGCGGGTAGCACAGATACGCAGTATTTT.

Regarding this clone: A much larger clone is a single base away; this may be a read error. The V call is TRBV18, the J call TRBJ1-1; 10 bases align to TRBD1. The CDR3 consists of 15 residues. CDR1 is KGHSH, CDR2 LQKENI, per germline. The V gene end was trimmed by 0 bases and the J gene end by 6 bases; junction bases not matched to a gene: 4. The CDR3 loop is CASSPPWTGGAEAFF. CDR3 nucleotide sequence: TGTGCCAGCTCACCACCCTGGACAGGGGGGGCTGAAGCTTTCTTT.

The chain joins TRBV2 to TRBJ2-1; 8 bases are a match to TRBD2. J lost 8 bases, V lost 3 bases, and 6 bases had no gene match. The CDR3 covers 14 residues. Germline CDR1 and CDR2: SNHLY and FYNNEI. The CDR3 nucleotides are TGTGCCAGCAGTGACTGGGGAGCGGGAGATGAGCAGTTCTTC. Its translation is CASSDWGAGDEQFF.

The chain couples TRBV28 to TRBJ2-5, with 10 bases matching TRBD2. Germline trimming cut 2 bases from V and 5 bases from J; bases unmatched to any gene: 8. This CDR3 contains 16 residues. Per germline, CDR1 MDHEN and CDR2 SYDVKM. The CDR3 bases are TGTGCCAGCAGTTTACGTGCTAGCGGGAGTATGGAGACCCAGTACTTC. Its translation: CASSLRASGSMETQYF.

The chain is built from TRBV28 and TRBJ2-7, with TRBD2 identical over 7 bases. Germline V lookup: CDR1 MDHEN, CDR2 SYDVKM. The length of the CDR3 is 14 residues. V lost 5 bases and J lost 3; bases outside the gene matches: 7. CDR3 DNA sequence: TGTGCCAGCAGTGTTCCGGGACTAAGCTACGAGCAGTACTTC. Amino acids: CASSVPGLSYEQYF.

The count of this clone is one. The CDR3 here is CASSLGQGQETQYF. In DNA form, the CDR3 reads TGTGCCAGCAGTTTGGGACAGGGGCAAGAGACCCAGTACTTC. The genes are TRBV28 and TRBJ2-5; TRBD1 matches at 10 bases. Germline CDR1 MDHEN, CDR2 SYDVKM. The junction had 0 bases not matched to a gene; V was cut back by 3 bases and J by 2 bases. CDR3 length equals 14 residues. Full variable domain (outside the CDR3, taken from reference TRBV28 and TRBJ2-5): DVKVTQSSRYLVKRTGEKVFLECVQDMDHENMFWYRQDPGLGLRLIYFSYDVKMKEKGDIPEGYSVSREKKERFSLILESASTNQTSMYLCASSLGQGQETQYFGPGTRLLVL.

This clone has only one observation. The V call is TRBV10-2, the J call TRBJ1-4; tentatively, D is TRBD1 (6 bases). The germline V gene has CDR1 WSHSY and CDR2 SAAADI. This CDR3 has 15 amino acids. Trimming shortened V by 5 bases and J by 8 bases, and 18 bases separated the two germline ends. CDR3 coding DNA: TGCGCCAGCAGTTCAAAAACAGGGAGGCGCGAAAAACTGTTTTTT. This sequence encodes CASSSKTGRREKLFF.